This record concerns one T cell receptor (beta chain) sequence. There is no known antigen for this receptor. Per-base quality was not reported, and no clone a single base away is much larger than it. From a lookup of the germline V gene (reference sequence), CDR1 and CDR2 are MNHEY and SMNVEV. The germline V and J ends show losses of 6 bases and 0 bases respectively, and no gene match explains 6 bases of the junction. Inclusive of the bounding cysteine and phenylalanine, the CDR3 is 15 residues long. Kept here is only the CDR3 DNA, which spans 45 bases and is read in frame from base 1. Preparation of the library involved the immunoSEQ multiplex PCR assay. TCRdb re-hosts the immuneACCESS table, in-frame sequences only. Its copies lack some clones; in the studies checked, an unresolved V gene accounts for under half of them, and the cause for the rest is not known. The sample table contains some 140,000 clones; only one count was recorded for roughly 94% of them. Of the sample, around 14% is held by the ten largest clones.

The entry originates in a study of control samples from healthy donors and cancer patients (dated by TCRdb to 2018 to 2020). The sequence links TRBV27 to TRBJ2-7, and 9 junctional nucleotides match TRBD1. The sequence was collected from a man aged 55 to 69 with colorectal cancer. Sequenced material: PBMCs. In nucleotides, the sequence is TGTGCCAGCAGCCAACAGGGGGCAAGCTCCTACGAGCAGTACTTC. The encoded protein is CASSQQGASSYEQYF.